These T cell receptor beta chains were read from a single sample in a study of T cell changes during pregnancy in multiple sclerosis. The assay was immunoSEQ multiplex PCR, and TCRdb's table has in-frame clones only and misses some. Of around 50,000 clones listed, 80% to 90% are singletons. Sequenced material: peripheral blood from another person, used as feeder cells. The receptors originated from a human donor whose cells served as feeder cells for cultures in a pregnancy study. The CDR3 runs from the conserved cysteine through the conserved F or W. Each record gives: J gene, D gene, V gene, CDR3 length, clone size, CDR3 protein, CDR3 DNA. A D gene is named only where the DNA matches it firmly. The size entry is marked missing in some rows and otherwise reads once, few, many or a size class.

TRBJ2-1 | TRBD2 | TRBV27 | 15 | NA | CASIPGAGGYNEQFF | TGTGCCAGCATCCCCGGGGCGGGAGGTTATAATGAGCAGTTCTTC
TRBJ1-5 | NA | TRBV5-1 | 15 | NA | CASSLGGYSNQPQHF | TGCGCCAGCAGCTTGGGGGGGTATAGCAATCAGCCCCAGCATTTT
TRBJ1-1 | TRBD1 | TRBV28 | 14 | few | CASSRPGGNTEAFF | TGTGCCAGCAGTCGACCAGGGGGCAACACTGAAGCTTTCTTT
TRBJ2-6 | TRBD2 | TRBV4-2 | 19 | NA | CASSQAGTTLSSGANVLTF | TGTGCCAGCAGCCAAGCGGGGACTACCCTTTCCTCTGGGGCCAACGTCCTGACTTTC
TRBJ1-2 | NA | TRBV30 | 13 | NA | CAWSVLGGYGYTF | TGTGCCTGGAGTGTATTAGGAGGCTATGGCTACACCTTC
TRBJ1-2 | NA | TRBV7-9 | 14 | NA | CASSLVRADYGYTF | TGTGCCAGCAGCTTAGTCAGGGCGGACTATGGCTACACCTTC
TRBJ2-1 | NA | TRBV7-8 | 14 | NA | CASSLVSSYNEQFF | TGTGCCAGCAGCTTAGTGAGCTCCTACAATGAGCAGTTCTTC
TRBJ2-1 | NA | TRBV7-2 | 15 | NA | CASSLAYGAYNEQFF | TGTGCCAGCAGCTTAGCGTACGGGGCCTACAATGAGCAGTTCTTC
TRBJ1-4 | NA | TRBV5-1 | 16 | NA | CASKTGSYATNEKLFF | TGCGCCAGCAAAACCGGCAGCTATGCAACTAATGAAAAACTGTTTTTT
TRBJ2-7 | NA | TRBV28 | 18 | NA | CASSFVFPLTPNSYEQYF | TGTGCCAGCAGTTTTGTCTTTCCACTAACCCCGAACTCCTACGAGCAGTACTTC
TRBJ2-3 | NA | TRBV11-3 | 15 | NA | CASSSPGALTDTQYF | TGTGCCAGCAGCTCCCCAGGGGCCCTCACAGATACGCAGTATTTT
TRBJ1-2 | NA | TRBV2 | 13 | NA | CASSDQGYYGYTF | TGTGCCAGCAGTGACCAGGGGTACTATGGCTACACCTTC
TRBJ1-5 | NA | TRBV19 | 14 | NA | CASSPAGFFQPQHF | TGTGCCAGTAGCCCCGCGGGGTTTTTTCAGCCCCAGCATTTT
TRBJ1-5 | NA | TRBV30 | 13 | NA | CAWSIQGSRPQHF | TGTGCCTGGAGTATTCAGGGGTCCCGGCCCCAGCATTTT
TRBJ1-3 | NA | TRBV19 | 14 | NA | CASTSRAEGNTIYF | TGTGCCAGTACCTCGAGGGCGGAGGGAAACACCATATATTTT
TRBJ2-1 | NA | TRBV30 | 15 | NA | CAWSREALPYNEQFF | TGTGCCTGGAGTAGGGAAGCGCTCCCCTACAATGAGCAGTTCTTC
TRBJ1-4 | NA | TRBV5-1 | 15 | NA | CASSWAALSNEKLFF | TGCGCCAGCAGCTGGGCAGCCCTTTCTAATGAAAAACTGTTTTTT
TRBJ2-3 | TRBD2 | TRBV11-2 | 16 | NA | CASSSTSAGGGDTQYF | TGTGCCAGCAGCTCAACTAGCGCCGGGGGTGGAGATACGCAGTATTTT
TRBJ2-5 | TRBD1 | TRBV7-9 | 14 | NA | CASSFMTGGETQYF | TGTGCCAGCAGCTTTATGACAGGGGGAGAGACCCAGTACTTC
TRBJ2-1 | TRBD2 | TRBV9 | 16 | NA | CASSVKSGGASNEQFF | TGTGCCAGCAGCGTCAAGAGCGGGGGGGCCTCGAATGAGCAGTTCTTC
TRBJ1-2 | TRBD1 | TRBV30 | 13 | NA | CAWSVQGALGYTF | TGTGCCTGGAGTGTGCAGGGGGCACTTGGCTACACCTTC
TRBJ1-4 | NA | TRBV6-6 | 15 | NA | CASSWSLPTNEKLFF | TGTGCCAGCAGTTGGAGCTTACCAACTAATGAAAAACTGTTTTTT
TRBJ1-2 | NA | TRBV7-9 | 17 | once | CASSLSSLPLSVYGYTF | TGTGCCAGCAGCTTAAGTTCGCTTCCTCTCAGCGTCTATGGCTACACCTTC
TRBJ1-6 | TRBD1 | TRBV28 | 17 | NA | CASRVQGAIINNSPLHF | TGTGCCAGCAGGGTACAGGGGGCGATTATCAATAATTCACCCCTCCACTTT
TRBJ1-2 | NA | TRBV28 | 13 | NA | CASSRGNYYGYTF | TGTGCCAGCAGTCGGGGAAATTACTATGGCTACACCTTC
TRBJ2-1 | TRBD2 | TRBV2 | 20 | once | CASRAGRGTRGRSGYNEQFF | TGTGCCAGCAGGGCCGGAAGGGGGACTAGAGGTCGCAGCGGGTACAATGAGCAGTTCTTC
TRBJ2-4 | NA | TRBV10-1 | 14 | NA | CASSGAGPYNIQYF | TGCGCCAGCAGTGGGGCAGGGCCCTATAACATTCAGTACTTC
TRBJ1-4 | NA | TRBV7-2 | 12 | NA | CASSSRNEKLFF | TGTGCCAGCAGCTCGAGAAATGAAAAACTGTTTTTT
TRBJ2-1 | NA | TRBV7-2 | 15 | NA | CASSETPPRNNEQFF | TGTGCCAGCAGCGAGACCCCCCCTCGGAACAATGAGCAGTTCTTC
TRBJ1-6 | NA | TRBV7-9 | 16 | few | CASSFSGPTRNSPLHF | TGTGCCAGCAGCTTTTCGGGCCCAACGAGGAATTCACCCCTCCACTTT
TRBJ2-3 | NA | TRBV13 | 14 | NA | CASSLAKGSDTQYF | TGTGCCAGCAGCTTAGCGAAGGGTTCAGATACGCAGTATTTT